Presented here are 27 T cell receptor beta chains from one specimen sequenced in a study of T-cell memory formation after mild COVID-19. Using its own MiXCR run on the 5' RACE reads, TCRdb lists one record per CDR3 protein. Of around 340,000 distinct CDR3 sequences in the sample, approximately 15% are singletons; the top ten hold around a fifth. Sequencing input: PBMCs or a T cell subset sorted from them (not recorded which). The receptor source for this set is a man between 18 and 35 years old who had mild COVID-19 (a few samples of this study predate the infection). Cell type and time point are not known.

The rearrangement links TRBV7-2 to TRBJ1-2; D possibly corresponds to TRBD1 (5 bases). CDR1 and CDR2 from the germline V gene are SGHTA and FQGNSA. Trimming stripped 4 bases from V and 2 bases from J, with 11 bases between. The CDR3 consists of 14 residues. This CDR3 reads CASSSDMRNYGYTF. The DNA for the CDR3 is TGTGCCAGCAGCTCGGACATGCGGAACTATGGCTACACCTTC.

The chain joins TRBV6-5 to TRBJ2-7; TRBD1 agrees at 7 bases. The V and J ends lost 4 bases and 4 bases, in that order; junction bases with no gene match: 10. Germline-derived CDR1 and CDR2 are MNHEY and SVGAGI. CDR3 length: 15 residues. As DNA, the CDR3 is TGTGCCAGCAGTTTTTCCGGGGCAGGGGGTTACGAGCAGTACGTC. Amino acids: CASSFSGAGGYEQYV.

The V gene is TRBV20-1, the J gene TRBJ2-3; TRBD2 matches 7 bases. V dropped 6 bases and J dropped 2; count of bases not matched to a gene: 8. This CDR3 is built from 14 residues. Per the germline V gene, CDR1 is DFQATT and CDR2 is SNEGSKA (reference sequence). The CDR3: CSAVLAAYTDTQYF. As DNA, the CDR3 is TGCAGTGCCGTCCTAGCGGCCTACACAGATACGCAGTATTTT.

This clonotype was detected a few times. This chain connects TRBV5-1 to TRBJ2-3; D not resolved. CDR3 length: 14 residues. Trimming stripped 3 bases from V and 3 bases from J, with 11 bases between. Germline assignment: CDR1 SGHRS and CDR2 YFSETQ. CDR3 DNA: TGCGCCAGCAGCTCTGGATCCTTAACAGATACGCAGTATTTT. It encodes CASSSGSLTDTQYF.

The chain uses TRBV12-3 or TRBV12-4 and TRBJ1-1, with unresolved D. Trimming took 2 bases from V and 7 from J, leaving 11 bases between them. This CDR3 spans 13 amino acids. In nucleotides, the CDR3 is TGTGCCAGCAGTTTATCGGGCGGATATGAAGCTTTCTTT. Its translation: CASSLSGGYEAFF.

This clonotype was picked up a small number of times. CDR3 sequence reads: CASSSLMRGVGQPQHF. CDR3 coding DNA: TGTGCCAGCAGTTCACTGATGCGGGGAGTGGGTCAGCCCCAGCATTTT. The J gene is TRBJ1-5, the V gene TRBV27; D is undetermined. Germline assignment: CDR1 MNHEY and CDR2 SMNVEV (reference sequence). The CDR3 runs to 16 residues. V was cut by 4 bases and J by 6 bases, with 19 bases left in between.

The chain joins TRBV2 to TRBJ2-2; D is undetermined. Looked up from germline, CDR1 is SNHLY and CDR2 is FYNNEI. This CDR3 has 12 residues. Trimming pared 5 bases from V and 6 bases from J, leaving 7 bases between. Written as DNA, the CDR3 is TGTGCCAGCAGTAACGAGGCCGGGGAGCTGTTTTTT. It translates to CASSNEAGELFF.

The CDR3 DNA sequence: TGTGCCAGCAGCGACAGGGGGTTGCGGGAAAAACTGTTTTTT. Translating it yields CASSDRGLREKLFF. The chain couples TRBV7-6 to TRBJ1-4; 9 bases map to TRBD1. V shed 5 bases and J 8 bases; nucleotides not matched to a gene: 6. Germline-derived CDR1 and CDR2 are SGHVS and FNYEAQ. The CDR3 covers 14 residues.

The chain recombines TRBV7-2 with TRBJ1-1, with D perhaps matching TRBD1 (6 bases). Trimming stripped 1 base from V and 1 base from J, with 13 bases between. The CDR3 runs 16 residues. Looked up from germline, CDR1 is SGHTA and CDR2 is FQGNSA. The CDR3 loop reads CASSLGGTPSNTEAFF. For the CDR3, the DNA is TGTGCCAGCAGCTTAGGGGGGACACCCTCGAACACTGAAGCTTTCTTT.

This clonotype occurred a few times. V and J are TRBV15 and TRBJ2-1; 8 bases match TRBD2. The CDR3 is made up of 16 amino acids. With 3 bases clipped from V and 3 bases from J, the junction kept 7 bases outside the gene matches. Germline V gene sequence: CDR1 LNHNV, CDR2 YYDKDF (reference sequence). Here the CDR3 reads CATSRARGGFYNEQFF. The CDR3 nucleotides are TGTGCCACCAGCAGGGCCCGCGGGGGGTTCTACAATGAGCAGTTCTTC.

This clonotype has only a few counts. This rearrangement joins TRBV2 to TRBJ2-3; 7 nucleotides agree with TRBD1. This CDR3 has 14 residues. In germline, CDR1 is SNHLY, CDR2 FYNNEI. Trimming cost V 3 bases and J 3 bases; bases outside gene matches: 3. CDR3 protein: CASSEYRGTDTQYF. The CDR3, as DNA: TGTGCCAGCAGTGAGTACAGGGGTACAGATACGCAGTATTTT. Full variable domain (missing parts from reference TRBV2 and TRBJ2-3): EPEVTQTPSHQVTQMGQEVILRCVPISNHLYFYWYRQILGQKVEFLVSFYNNEISEKSEIFDDQFSVERPDGSNFTLKIRSTKLEDSAMYFCASSEYRGTDTQYFGPGTRLTVL.

This clonotype was found a few times. The chain links TRBV20-1 to TRBJ1-1; TRBD1 is a possible D gene (5 bases). Looked up from germline, CDR1 is DFQATT and CDR2 is SNEGSKA (reference sequence). V was trimmed by 2 bases and J by 1 base, leaving 11 bases between them. The CDR3 contains 14 residues. The CDR3 loop is CSARIPTGNTEAFF. The CDR3 DNA follows: TGCAGTGCTAGAATCCCCACAGGGAACACTGAAGCTTTCTTT.

This rearrangement joins TRBV21-1 to TRBJ2-3; TRBD1, as called in the table, went unchecked against the DNA. TRBV21-1 is a recognized pseudogene. The CDR3 totals 15 residues. The CDR3 DNA reads TGTGCCAGCAGCACCCGACAGGATAGCACAGATACGCAGTATTTT. Protein: CASSTRQDSTDTQYF.

Details on this clonotype: One end of the junction is discordant with germline, which a read error may explain. The chain employs TRBV11-2 and TRBJ2-3; 7 bases fit TRBD1. Germline CDR1 SGHAT, CDR2 FQNNGV. This CDR3 comprises 17 residues. CDR3 sequence: CARSLAYGQVGTDTQYF. CDR3 DNA: TGTGCCAGAAGCTTAGCGTACGGACAGGTCGGCACAGATACGCAGTATTTT.

This clonotype has a handful of counts. The chain couples TRBV20-1 to TRBJ1-2; 8 bases align to TRBD1. V lost 2 bases to trimming and J lost 2 bases; unmatched junction nucleotides: 7. The CDR3 contains 15 residues. The germline gives CDR1 DFQATT, CDR2 SNEGSKA (reference sequence). The CDR3 DNA sequence: TGCAGTGCTAGACCTCCTCAGGGGGCGAACTATGGCTACACCTTC. It translates to CSARPPQGANYGYTF.

This clonotype appeared many times. This sequence joins TRBV4-1 and TRBJ1-2, with 10 positions matching TRBD1. Losses at the gene ends were 0 bases for V and 7 bases for J; bases not matched to a gene: 8. The germline gives CDR1 MGHRA, CDR2 YSYEKL. The CDR3 contains 16 residues. CDR3 region: CASSQDRRDRGAGYTF. The CDR3 DNA sequence: TGCGCCAGCAGCCAAGATCGCAGGGACAGGGGCGCTGGCTACACCTTC.

The rearrangement joins TRBV4-1 to TRBJ2-7, with D maybe TRBD1 (6 bases). Germline CDR1 is MGHRA and CDR2 is YSYEKL. The germline V and J ends were trimmed by 0 bases and 0 bases, with 9 bases remaining between them. CDR3 size: 15 residues. CDR3 bases: TGCGCCAGCAGCCAAGATGCCAGGGGCTCCTACGAGCAGTACTTC. Translating gives CASSQDARGSYEQYF.

This rearrangement joins TRBV5-6 to TRBJ2-3, with TRBD2 matching 7 bases. The CDR3 is made up of 17 amino acids. The germline V gene has CDR1 SGHDT and CDR2 YYEEEE. The junction had 10 bases not matched to a gene; V was cut back by 1 base and J by 2 bases. The CDR3 sequence: CASSLPGRGRDTDTQYF. In DNA, the CDR3 is TGTGCCAGCAGCTTGCCGGGCCGGGGGAGGGACACAGATACGCAGTATTTT.

In this sample, this clonotype turned up a few times. For the CDR3, the DNA is TGTGCCAGCAGCGCCCGGACCCCTCTTCCAAATGACTACGAGCAGTACTTC. Protein product: CASSARTPLPNDYEQYF. The gene calls are TRBV5-5 and TRBJ2-7; no firm D call. CDR3 length equals 17 residues. The V end lost 4 bases, the J end lost 3 bases, and 23 bases lay between the germline ends. Germline values: CDR1 SGHKS, CDR2 YYEKEE (reference sequence).

This clonotype was observed a handful of times. The chain combines TRBV6-2 or TRBV6-3 with TRBJ1-6, with D maybe TRBD1 (5 bases). V was pared by 2 bases and J by 7 bases, with 12 bases between. CDR1 is MNHEY and CDR2 is SVGEGT in the germline V gene. This CDR3 contains 15 residues. The CDR3 nucleotides are TGTGCCAGCAGTTACCTCACAGGAGCGAATTCACCCCTCCACTTT. Encoded protein: CASSYLTGANSPLHF.

The chain has TRBV7-9 and TRBJ2-5; D might be TRBD2 (5 bases). Germline V lookup: CDR1 SEHNR, CDR2 FQNEAQ (reference sequence). Trimming shortened V by 4 bases and J by 5 bases, and 17 bases separated the two germline ends. The CDR3 is 15 amino acids. Written as DNA, the CDR3 is TGTGCCAGCAGCTCGGGGTCATCGGGGTACGAGACCCAGTACTTC. This sequence encodes CASSSGSSGYETQYF.

V is TRBV11-2 and J is TRBJ2-3; no clear D gene. Germline-derived CDR1 and CDR2 are SGHAT and FQNNGV. This CDR3 contains 15 residues. Trimming removed 0 bases at V and 2 bases at J, with 9 bases between. For the CDR3, the DNA is TGTGCCAGCAGCTTAGAGTCGCGAGTCACAGATACGCAGTATTTT. Residues: CASSLESRVTDTQYF.

The rearrangement joins TRBV10-3 to TRBJ1-2; D gene unclear. CDR1 is ENHRY, CDR2 SYGVKD, per germline. The V end was cut by 8 bases, the J end by 7 bases, with 17 bases between. The CDR3 spans 13 residues. CDR3 DNA: TGTGCCATCGGATCGGCAGAGCTGGGTGGCTACACCTTC. Protein: CAIGSAELGGYTF.

This clonotype was detected only a few times. The chain has TRBV14 and TRBJ2-1; 7 nucleotides agree with TRBD1. Looked up from germline, CDR1 is SGHDN and CDR2 is FVKESK. This CDR3 contains 15 residues. The J segment lost 3 bases and the V segment lost 5 bases, leaving 7 bases of the junction unmatched. This CDR3 is CASSTTGWYYNEQFF. The CDR3 DNA reads TGTGCCAGCAGCACGACAGGGTGGTACTACAATGAGCAGTTCTTC. Variable domain in full (rest from reference TRBV14 and TRBJ2-1): EAGVTQFPSHSVIEKGQTVTLRCDPISGHDNLYWYRRVMGKEIKFLLHFVKESKQDESGMPNNRFLAERTGGTYSTLKVQPAELEDSGVYFCASSTTGWYYNEQFFGPGTRLTVL.

The J gene is TRBJ2-5, the V gene TRBV4-1; D remains unclear. The CDR3 spans 12 residues. Trimming pared 3 bases from V and 2 bases from J, leaving 4 bases between. Germline V gene sequence: CDR1 MGHRA, CDR2 YSYEKL. This CDR3 reads CASSQSQETQYF. DNA for the CDR3: TGCGCCAGCAGCCAGTCTCAAGAGACCCAGTACTTC.

The chain combines TRBV12-3 or TRBV12-4 with TRBJ2-3, with TRBD2 matching 8 bases. The trim removed 6 bases at V and 4 bases at J, leaving 9 bases unmatched. This CDR3 is built from 15 residues. The DNA for the CDR3 is TGTGCCAGCAGGTTAAGAAGCGGGGGAGCAGATACGCAGTATTTT. It translates to CASRLRSGGADTQYF.

This clonotype came up many times. The CDR3 sequence is CASSKIDRGHSYNSPLHF. The CDR3 DNA follows: TGTGCCAGCAGCAAAATAGACAGGGGGCACTCCTATAATTCACCCCTCCACTTT. V gene TRBV4-2 combines with J gene TRBJ1-6; TRBD1 matches at 10 bases. The CDR3 runs to 18 residues. Germline loops: CDR1 LGHNA, CDR2 YNFKEQ. Trimming cost V 5 bases and J 0 bases; bases outside gene matches: 7.